The 6 T cell receptor beta chains presented below share a single source sample, sequenced in a study of T cell repertoires in cytomegalovirus infection. No antigen has been assigned to these receptors. TCRdb re-called the reads through MiXCR, storing one row per CDR3 protein. Counted here are about 900,000 distinct CDR3 sequences, approximately 30% occurring once; the ten biggest clones make up 13%. Sequencing used cultured CD8+ T cells from PBMCs, obtained from culture after CMV antigen stimulation. The receptors here all came from a human donor in good health (CMV status not recorded). Some clones in this sample may be carry-over from other donors' samples.

This clonotype was counted ten times or more. This chain joins TRBV7-2 and TRBJ2-3; D may be TRBD2 (6 bases). Per the germline V gene, CDR1 is SGHTA and CDR2 is FQGNSA. CDR3 length: 16 residues. V lost 3 bases to trimming and J lost 2 bases, with 15 bases between them. The CDR3 nucleotides are TGTGCCAGCAGCTTTGGAGGGGCTACGTACACAGATACGCAGTATTTT. Translating it yields CASSFGGATYTDTQYF.

This clonotype was detected a few times. The chain recombines TRBV6-5 with TRBJ2-1, with D possibly TRBD1 on 6 matching bases. Germline V gene sequence: CDR1 MNHEY, CDR2 SVGAGI. The CDR3 runs 14 residues. V was trimmed by 2 bases and J by 4 bases, leaving 9 bases between them. The CDR3 DNA is TGTGCCAGCAGTTACGCGGACAGTTACAATGAGCAGTTCTTC. Translated: CASSYADSYNEQFF.

This clonotype was observed a few times. The chain employs TRBV27 and TRBJ2-7; 7 bases are a match to TRBD2. The CDR3 is 16 amino acids. V trimming: 5 bases; J trimming: 2 bases; junction bases outside the gene matches: 12. CDR1 is MNHEY and CDR2 is SMNVEV in the germline V gene (reference sequence). CDR3 bases: TGTGCCAGCAGTATAATAGCGGGTCCGAACACCTACGAGCAGTACTTC. It yields the protein CASSIIAGPNTYEQYF.

The chain has TRBV27 and TRBJ1-1, with D unresolved. The CDR3 is 14 amino acids. Trimming left V 7 bases short and J 4 bases short, with 16 bases between. Per germline, CDR1 MNHEY and CDR2 SMNVEV (reference sequence). CDR3 nucleotide sequence: TGTGCCAGCACCCCCGATGGGTCTTCCACTGAAGCTTTCTTT. This encodes CASTPDGSSTEAFF.

The J gene is TRBJ1-1, the V gene TRBV13, with unresolved D. With 5 bases removed from V and 7 bases from J, the gap between germline ends came to 14 bases. The CDR3 loop spans 13 amino acids. CDR1 PRHDT and CDR2 FYEKMQ come from the germline V gene (reference sequence). CDR3 DNA sequence: TGTGCCAGCAGCCCGGGCGGGGATATTGAAGCTTTCTTT. This gives the protein CASSPGGDIEAFF.

The chain links TRBV12-3 or TRBV12-4 to TRBJ2-1; possibly TRBD2 for D (6 bases). The CDR3 runs 13 residues. The ends were cut back, 8 bases at V and 6 bases at J, with 14 bases in the middle. The CDR3 nucleotides read TGTGCCAGCCTGTGGGGAGGTTCCAATGAGCAGTTCTTC. Its protein product is CASLWGGSNEQFF.